This T cell receptor beta chain was captured in a study of tumor-infiltrating lymphocytes in primary liver carcinoma. Study context: The patient population consisted of men and women between 30 and 69 years of age. Whole-study findings and limits: Pairs of tumor regions overlapped more than tumor-adjacent and tumor-blood pairs did.

Germline lookup yields CDR1 SGHRS and CDR2 YFSETQ. The CDR3 totals 16 residues. Of note for this clonotype: Antigen: not known. It may be a read error: a sequence one base away is much more abundant.

The template, about 510 ng total RNA, yielded TCR beta cDNA made with a constant-region primer. Modified slightly, ARM-PCR produced TCR beta libraries over three nested multiplex PCR rounds. TRBV1-TRBV30 forward and Cbeta reverse primers drove the first two roughly 10-cycle rounds. Each CDR3 protein is one row after TCRdb ran MiXCR on the multiplex PCR reads. Counted here are 90,000 to 150,000 distinct CDR3 sequences, approximately 71% occurring once; the ten biggest clones make up roughly 8.1%. Each 20-30 mg portion of unsorted bulk tissue served as the source for co-extraction of RNA and DNA. The V gene is TRBV5-1, the J gene TRBJ2-1, with D unresolved. The sequence came from a woman aged 55-69 years with primary liver carcinoma and hepatitis B virus infection. The sample comprised tumor-adjacent normal liver tissue. CDR3 sequence (DNA): TGCGCCAGCAGCTTGGGGGGTTTAAGCTCCTACAATGGGCAGTTCTTC. Residues: CASSLGGLSSYNGQFF.